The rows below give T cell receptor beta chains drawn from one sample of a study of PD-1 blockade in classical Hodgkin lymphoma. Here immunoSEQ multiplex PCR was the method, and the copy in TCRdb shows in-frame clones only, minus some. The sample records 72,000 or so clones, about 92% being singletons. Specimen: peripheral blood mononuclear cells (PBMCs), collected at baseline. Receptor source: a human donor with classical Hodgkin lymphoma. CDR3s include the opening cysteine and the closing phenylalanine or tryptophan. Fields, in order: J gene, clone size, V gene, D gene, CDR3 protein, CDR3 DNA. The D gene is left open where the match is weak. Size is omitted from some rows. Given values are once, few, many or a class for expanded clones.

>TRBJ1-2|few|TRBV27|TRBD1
CASSLSVAGTAYGYTF
TGTGCCAGCAGTTTATCCGTAGCGGGGACAGCCTATGGCTACACCTTC
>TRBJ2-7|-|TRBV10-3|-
CATSDRTETYEQYF
TGTGCCACTAGCGACAGGACGGAAACCTACGAGCAGTACTTC
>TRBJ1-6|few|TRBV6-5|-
CASHGSSYNSPLHF
TGTGCCAGCCATGGGAGCTCCTATAATTCACCCCTCCACTTT
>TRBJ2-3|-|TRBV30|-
CAWAPKSRPDTQYF
TGTGCCTGGGCCCCAAAATCAAGGCCAGATACGCAGTATTTT
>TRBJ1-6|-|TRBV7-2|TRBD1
CASSRGGWSPLHF
TGTGCCAGCAGCCGAGGGGGCTGGTCACCCCTCCACTTT
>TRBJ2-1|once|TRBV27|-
CATQFRGGGNEQFF
TGTGCCACCCAATTCAGGGGGGGCGGCAATGAGCAGTTCTTC
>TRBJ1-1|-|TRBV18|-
CASSPPEIMNTEAFF
TGTGCCAGCTCACCACCAGAGATAATGAACACTGAAGCTTTCTTT
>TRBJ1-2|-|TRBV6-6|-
CASSYRHEINTESGF
TGTGCCAGCAGCTACCGCCACGAAATCAACACAGAAAGCGGCTTC
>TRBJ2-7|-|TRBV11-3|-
CASSPGTNEQYF
TGTGCCAGCAGCCCCGGGACAAACGAGCAGTACTTC
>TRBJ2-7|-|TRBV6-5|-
CASSPHSNYEQYF
TGTGCCAGCAGTCCCCATAGCAACTACGAGCAGTACTTC
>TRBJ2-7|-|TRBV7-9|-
CASSLEGGASYEQYF
TGTGCCAGCAGCTTAGAGGGCGGGGCCTCCTACGAGCAGTACTTC
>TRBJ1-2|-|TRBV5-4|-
CASSFHEGGYTF
TGTGCCAGCAGCTTTCACGAGGGGGGCTACACCTTC
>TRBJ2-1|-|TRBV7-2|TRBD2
CASSWGLAGGRSYNEQFF
TGTGCCAGCAGCTGGGGACTAGCGGGAGGTCGATCCTACAATGAGCAGTTCTTC
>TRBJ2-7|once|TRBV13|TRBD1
CASSLWQGDEQYF
TGTGCCAGCAGCTTGTGGCAGGGGGACGAGCAGTACTTC
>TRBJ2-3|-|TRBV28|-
CASSPWDGMSTDTQYF
TGTGCCAGCAGTCCCTGGGACGGAATGAGCACAGATACGCAGTATTTT
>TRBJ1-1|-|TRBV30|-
CAWVGHPRAFF
TGTGCCTGGGTCGGACACCCAAGAGCTTTCTTT
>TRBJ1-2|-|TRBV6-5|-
CASSRGGVPYYGYTF
TGTGCCAGCAGTCGGGGGGGGGTCCCCTACTATGGCTACACCTTC
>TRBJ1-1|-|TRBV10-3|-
CAISETGTMNTEAFF
TGTGCCATCAGTGAAACCGGGACAATGAACACTGAAGCTTTCTTT
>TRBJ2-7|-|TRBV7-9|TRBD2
CASRPTSGSVHPYEQYF
TGTGCCAGCAGGCCGACTAGCGGGAGCGTACACCCCTACGAGCAGTACTTC
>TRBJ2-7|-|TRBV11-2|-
CASSLEGPGEQYF
TGTGCCAGCAGCTTAGAGGGGCCGGGGGAGCAGTACTTC
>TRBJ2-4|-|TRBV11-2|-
CASSLELRNIQYF
TGTGCCAGCAGCTTAGAACTGCGAAACATTCAGTACTTC
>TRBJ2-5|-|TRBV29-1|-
CSVEDLGRGETQYF
TGCAGCGTTGAAGATCTGGGGCGCGGTGAGACCCAGTACTTC
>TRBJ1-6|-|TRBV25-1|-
CASQIGGNSPLHF
TGTGCCAGCCAGATAGGAGGGAACTCACCCCTCCACTTT
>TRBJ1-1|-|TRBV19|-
CASSMVLRGAEEAFF
TGTGCCAGTAGTATGGTGTTGCGGGGCGCGGAAGAAGCTTTCTTT
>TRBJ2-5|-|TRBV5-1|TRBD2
CASSLMTSGRGETQYF
TGCGCCAGCAGCTTGATGACTAGCGGAAGAGGAGAGACCCAGTACTTC
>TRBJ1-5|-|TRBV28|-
CASNRGPHLSNQPQHF
TGTGCCAGCAACCGAGGGCCACACCTTAGCAATCAGCCCCAGCATTTT
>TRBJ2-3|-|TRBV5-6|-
CASSSQGSTDTQYF
TGTGCCAGCAGCTCACAGGGCTCCACAGATACGCAGTATTTT
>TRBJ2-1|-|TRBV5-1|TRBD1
CASSVTGFGANEQFF
TGCGCCAGCAGCGTGACAGGGTTCGGGGCGAATGAGCAGTTCTTC